This T cell receptor beta chain comes out of a study of T cell responses to AZD1222 COVID-19 vaccine. General observations from the study: Clonal diversity may have been underestimated in mostly white British donors. As reported, nearly half of all spike-specific TCRs target variant regions that are unmutated. Rises in breadth and depth of Spike-specific TCRs came after two AZD1222 doses.

About this clone itself: Its antigen remains unidentified.

V was cut by 3 bases and J by 4 bases, with 13 bases left in between. This CDR3 comprises 14 residues. CDR1 and CDR2 from the germline V gene are SGHNT and YYREEE (reference sequence). The protocol was immunoSEQ multiplex PCR, while the TCRdb copy is restricted to in-frame clones and leaves out a portion. The table includes about 200,000 clones, around 93% detected once. This chain links TRBV5-4 with TRBJ1-1; perhaps TRBD1 as D (5 bases). This sequence was found in an adult in good health. The sequencing here drew on peripheral blood, taken on day 0 of MenACWY control vaccination. In DNA form, the CDR3 reads TGTGCCAGCAGCTGGACCCACAGGACCACTGAAGCTTTCTTT. Translation: CASSWTHRTTEAFF. The full variable domain, completed using reference TRBV5-4 and TRBJ1-1, is ETGVTQSPTHLIKTRGQQVTLRCSSQSGHNTVSWYQQALGQGPQFIFQYYREEENGRGNFPPRFSGLQFPNYSSELNVNALELDDSALYLCASSWTHRTTEAFFGQGTRLTVV.